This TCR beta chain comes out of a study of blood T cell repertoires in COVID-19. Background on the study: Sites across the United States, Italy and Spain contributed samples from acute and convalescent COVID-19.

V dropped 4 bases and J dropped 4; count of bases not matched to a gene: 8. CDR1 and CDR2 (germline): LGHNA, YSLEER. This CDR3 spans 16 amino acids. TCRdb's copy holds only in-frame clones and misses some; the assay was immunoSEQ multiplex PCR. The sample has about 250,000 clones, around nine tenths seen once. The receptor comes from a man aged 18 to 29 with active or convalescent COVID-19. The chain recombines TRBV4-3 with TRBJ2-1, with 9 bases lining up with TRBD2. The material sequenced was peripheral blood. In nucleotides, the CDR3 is TGCGCCAGCAGCCCCGTATCGACTAGCGGTTACAATGAGCAGTTCTTC. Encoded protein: CASSPVSTSGYNEQFF.